This TCR beta chain was profiled in a study of blood T cell repertoires in COVID-19 (dated by TCRdb to 2018 to 2020). About the investigation overall: The collaborator samples originated in the United States, Italy and Spain and spanned the acute and convalescent phases of COVID-19. The sample metadata nearly always contained a de-identified subject ID, COVID-19 status, age in years and sex. A freely available public database, intended as a resource for researchers studying the immune response to SARS-CoV-2, is where the repertoires were released. The samples were drawn from two sources: the first 160 participants of the ongoing ImmuneRACE study, and over 950 subjects contributed by 6 global collaborators. Subjects who had been exposed to COVID-19, were actively infected with it, or had recovered from it provided the deeply sampled blood TCRbeta repertoires that made up the dataset. The material from the prospective study consisted of cDNA or gDNA derived from T cells, B-cell-depleted T cells, or PBMCs. Where available, HLA class I and class II types were taken from metadata supplied by the sample provider and were not determined by assay-based typing. Overall study results and their limits: Clinical and demographic metadata were provided uncurated, with the amount varying by source and participant.

Worth noting for this clone: Its antigen specificity is not known. No much larger clone exists at a distance of one base, and base qualities are not known.

Participants in the prospective study were aged roughly 18 to 100 years, lived in over 20 United States geographic areas, and enrolled through a virtual design. Cohort assignment in the prospective study relied on participant-reported clinical history from a screening survey and a study questionnaire. A participant counted as exposed if, within 2 weeks of entering the study, that participant had been in contact with someone who had a PCR-confirmed or clinician-diagnosed COVID-19 case. In the prospective study, mobile phlebotomists collected whole blood, serum and a nasopharyngeal or oropharyngeal swab from each participant. Participants in the prospective study had the option to provide additional blood draws and questionnaires over a roughly two-month period. Before DNA extraction, prospective study blood samples were shipped either frozen or at room temperature. TCRbeta CDR3 regions were amplified from genomic DNA using the immunoSEQ Assay, a bias-controlled multiplex PCR. On the study's bioinformatics: The number of nucleated cells in each sample was estimated by amplification of reference gene primers within the assay. To quantify the absolute abundance of each unique TCRbeta CDR3 rearrangement, sequence reads were collapsed and filtered. For each sample, productive Simpson clonality was calculated as the square root of Simpson's diversity index across productive rearrangements. TCRdb took over this immuneACCESS table, retaining in-frame rearrangements with V and J assigned. Such tables are incomplete; in checked studies, under half of the missing clones stem from an unresolved V gene, and the remainder is unexplained. V and J calls and clone size come straight from that table; D and trimming were deduced from the DNA. In this sample the table shows 270,000 or so clones, 91% of which occur a single time. The ten largest make up about 3% of the sample.

From the cysteine up to the phenylalanine, the CDR3 has a length of 12 residues. CDR3 DNA only is kept here, 36 bases in frame from base 1. The germline V gene supplies CDR1 MNHEY and CDR2 SVGEGT. V gives up 5 bases and J gives up 10 bases, and the segment between their germline ends measures 12 bases. Material for sequencing was PBMCs or T cells enriched from blood (not recorded which). This receptor was identified in a man aged 35-49 years who had been exposed to COVID-19. Here the chain combines TRBV6-2 or TRBV6-3 and TRBJ1-5; the D gene is not confidently resolved. The DNA is TGTGCCAGCAGTGGCCCTGGAGTCCCCCAGCATTTT. Its product reads: CASSGPGVPQHF.